This TCR beta chain is from a study of shared clonotypes between healthy human individuals. The overall study: A couple of women and a few men aged 18 to 49 served as donors.

The germline CDR1 and CDR2 sequences are MDHEN and SYDVKM. V shed 3 bases and J shed 0 bases, with 12 bases lying between them. The CDR3 has 16 amino acids. The assay was immunoSEQ multiplex PCR, and TCRdb's table has in-frame clones only and misses some. The sample contains around 750,000 clones, around 67% of which appear only once. Study observations and caveats: Four donors shared approximately 5% of their naive CD4 clonotypes.

In the case of this clone: Its antigen is currently unknown.

The sequence came from a woman aged 25 to 39 in good health. The chain uses TRBV28 and TRBJ2-1, with D perhaps matching TRBD1 (6 bases). The sequencing sample was made of memory CD4+ T cells sorted from blood. Noted subset: CD45RA-negative fraction. For the CDR3, the DNA is TGTGCCAGCAGTTTTCCAACAGGGAGCTCCTACAATGAGCAGTTCTTC. Protein: CASSFPTGSSYNEQFF.